Detailed here is one TCR beta chain. Antigen specificity is unknown. At approximately 570 ng per sample, bulk tumor genomic DNA provided the template. Widely spaced biopsies, several per primary tumor, were obtained at surgery. Those enrolled were patients newly diagnosed with untreated non-small cell lung cancer and undergoing curative surgery. This specimen belongs to a study of immune heterogeneity within non-small cell lung tumors. Study results and caveats: Although only moderate, the correlation of local T-cell clonality with local tumor mutational burden was significant (R around 0.34). Different patients shared few of their high-frequency T-cell receptor beta clonotypes. Tumor sites in a patient shared identical dominant CDR3 beta clonotypes and also carried site-unique high-frequency clones.

Unmatched junction bases numbered 11, after V lost 6 bases and J lost 7 bases. This CDR3 has 15 amino acids. CDR1 is DFQATT and CDR2 is SNEGSKA in the germline V gene (reference sequence). It was with 32 V and 13 J primers that multiplex PCR amplified TCR beta CDR3. From the multiplex PCR reads, TCRdb called clonotypes with MiXCR, one entry per CDR3 protein. The table has about 22,000 distinct CDR3 sequences, 25% to 35% seen once; the top ten hold around 3.8%. Specimen: lung tumor tissue. The TCR originated in a middle-aged man with non-small cell lung cancer. The chain is built from TRBV20-1 and TRBJ2-2, with 10 bases fitting TRBD1. The CDR3 spells CSATQGDRGGGELFF. CDR3 in DNA: TGCAGTGCCACCCAGGGGGACAGGGGAGGCGGGGAGCTGTTTTTT.